This T cell receptor beta chain comes out of a study of blood T cell repertoires in COVID-19 (dated by TCRdb to about 2020). In terms of the full investigation: Collaborator samples came from the United States, Italy and Spain and covered acute and convalescent phases of COVID-19. Sample metadata almost always included a de-identified subject ID, COVID-19 status, age in years and sex. The material from the prospective study consisted of cDNA or gDNA derived from T cells, B-cell-depleted T cells, or PBMCs. Subjects who had been exposed to COVID-19, were actively infected with it, or had recovered from it provided the deeply sampled blood TCRbeta repertoires that made up the dataset. HLA class I and class II types, where available, came from metadata supplied by the sample provider rather than from assay-based typing. The samples were drawn from the first 160 participants of the ongoing ImmuneRACE study and from about 1,200 subjects provided by 6 global collaborators. The repertoires were made available in a free public database intended to serve as a resource for research on the immune response to SARS-CoV-2. Broader findings and caveats from the paper: The quantity of clinical and demographic metadata differed by source and by participant and was supplied without curation.

Samples from volunteer blood donors who had recovered from COVID-19 were contributed by a second Seattle source. Whole blood was collected in K2EDTA tubes by collaborating institutions according to the institutions' own protocols. For TCRbeta analysis, collaborators shipped samples in one of three forms: frozen whole blood, isolated PBMCs, or DNA extracted from either of those sample types. TCRbeta CDR3 regions were amplified from genomic DNA by means of the immunoSEQ Assay, a bias-controlled multiplex PCR. From the authors' description of their analysis: The number of nucleated cells in each sample was estimated by amplification of reference gene primers within the assay. Sequence reads were collapsed and filtered to measure the absolute abundance of every unique TCRbeta CDR3 rearrangement. For each sample, productive Simpson clonality was calculated by taking the square root of Simpson's diversity index across productive rearrangements. TCRdb limited this immuneACCESS table to in-frame rearrangements with V and J called. A share of clones is missing; checked studies link under half to unresolved V genes, and the rest is unexplained. That table supplies the V and J calls and clone size; D and trimming were determined from the DNA. Across this sample there are about 170,000 clones, with around 83% seen only once. About 19% of the sample rests with the top ten.

The CDR3 numbers 17 residues from cysteine through phenylalanine. Of the read, only the CDR3 DNA is kept; its 51 bases are in frame from base 1. CDR1 and CDR2 were assigned from the germline V gene as MDHEN and SYDVKM. The junction shows trimming of 2 bases on V and 0 bases on J, plus 14 bases between the germline ends. With respect to this clone: Its antigen has not been determined. One base away there is no much larger clone; base qualities are not given.

The sequence came from a woman in her 70s who had recovered from COVID-19. Sequenced sample: peripheral blood. The V and J segments used are TRBV28 and TRBJ1-3; 6 matching bases give a weak D call of TRBD1. CDR3 reads: CASSLGGGVTSGNTIYF. The nucleotide sequence reads TGTGCCAGCAGTTTAGGGGGCGGAGTGACCTCTGGAAACACCATATATTTT.